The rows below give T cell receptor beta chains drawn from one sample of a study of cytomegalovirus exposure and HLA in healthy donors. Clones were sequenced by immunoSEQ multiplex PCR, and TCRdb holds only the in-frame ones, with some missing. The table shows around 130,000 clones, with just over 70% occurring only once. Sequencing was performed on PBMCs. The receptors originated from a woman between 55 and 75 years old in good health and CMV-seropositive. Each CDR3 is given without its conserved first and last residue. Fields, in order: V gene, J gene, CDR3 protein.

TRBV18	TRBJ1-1	ASSPLANTEAF
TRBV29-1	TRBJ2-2	SAADSFTRNTGELF
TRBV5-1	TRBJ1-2	ASSHAGDYGYT
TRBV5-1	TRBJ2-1	ASSSGQTSYNEQF
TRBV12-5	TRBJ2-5	ASGSGVPGLAGEETQY
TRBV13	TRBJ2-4	ATVKTGTSGGKAKNIQY
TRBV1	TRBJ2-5	TSSQEKLAGHQETQY
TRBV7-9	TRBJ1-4	ASSPSAGQGGEKLF
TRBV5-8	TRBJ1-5	ASSMTVYSNQPQH
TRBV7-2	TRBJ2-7	ASSPAAGGGEQY
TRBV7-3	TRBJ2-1	ASSYTGGRSYNEQF
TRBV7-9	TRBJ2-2	ASSRDFHTGELF
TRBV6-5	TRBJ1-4	ASSWTGDEKLF
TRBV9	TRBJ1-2	ASSVTGEVGYT
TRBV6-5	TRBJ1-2	ASSYDGQGAYGYT
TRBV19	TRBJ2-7	ASSIRGPPDEQY
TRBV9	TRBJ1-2	ASSPSRQVGYGYT
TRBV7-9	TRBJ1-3	ASSLAGGGSGNTIY
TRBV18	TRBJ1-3	ASSPSLDSGNTIY
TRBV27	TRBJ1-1	ASSLEANTEAF
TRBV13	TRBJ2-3	ASSFGGADTQY
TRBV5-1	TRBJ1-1	ASSSERGNTEAF
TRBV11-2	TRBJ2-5	ASTRQGSVAQY
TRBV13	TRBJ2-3	ASQRREGGTDTQY
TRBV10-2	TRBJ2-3	ASSEDRDLTDTQY
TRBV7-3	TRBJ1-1	ASSLSNRETEAF
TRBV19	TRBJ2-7	ASSFRGTGEGEQY
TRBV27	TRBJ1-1	ASSALDRYAEAF
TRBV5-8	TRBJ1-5	ASRGGPQH
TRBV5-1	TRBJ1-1	ASSPGDRGHTEAF
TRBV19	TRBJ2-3	ASSILAGRADTQY
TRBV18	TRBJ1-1	ASSPSDRENTEAF
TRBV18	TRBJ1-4	ASSPRGQGDVELF
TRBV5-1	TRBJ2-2	ASSGTGFGGTGELF
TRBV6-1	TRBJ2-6	ASSEAGRGLIFKAGANVLT
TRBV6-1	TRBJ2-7	ASLGQNSYEQY
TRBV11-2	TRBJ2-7	ASSLGAGTYEQY
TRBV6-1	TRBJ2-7	ASRRTGGPYEQY
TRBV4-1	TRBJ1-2	ASSQDHSSGVYGYT
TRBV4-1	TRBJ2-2	ASSSRTGDTGELF
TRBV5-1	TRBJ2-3	ASSRDRVADTQY
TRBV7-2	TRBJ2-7	ASSLSARPGEQY
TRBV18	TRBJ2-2	ASSPAAGVMNTGELF
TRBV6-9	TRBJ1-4	ASRPGAGGAVRNEKLF